This is a list of T cell receptor beta chains from one sample in a study of blood T cells in healthy people across ages. TCRdb redid the calling of the 5' RACE reads with MiXCR, one entry per CDR3 protein. The table has around 1,700,000 distinct CDR3 sequences, approximately 28% seen once. Material for sequencing was blood. The receptors here all came from a woman in her 30s in good health. The CDR3 runs from the conserved cysteine through the conserved F or W. A D gene is named only where the DNA matches it firmly. The size of a clone is reported for some rows only, either as once, few or many, or as a class for expanded clones.

abundance: -
v_gene: TRBV27
d_gene: TRBD1
len: 16
j_gene: TRBJ2-7
CDR3nt: TGTGCCAGCAGTCCCACCCCTGGACAGGCTACCTACGAGCAGTACTTC
CDR3aa: CASSPTPGQATYEQYF

abundance: few
v_gene: TRBV28
d_gene: -
len: 14
j_gene: TRBJ2-3
CDR3nt: TGTGCCAGCGCAGGGGTGAAGGGCACAGATACGCAGTATTTT
CDR3aa: CASAGVKGTDTQYF

abundance: many
v_gene: TRBV20-1
d_gene: -
len: 14
j_gene: TRBJ2-1
CDR3nt: TGCAGTGCTAGAGTCGGGGGAGGAAACAATGAGCAGTTCTTC
CDR3aa: CSARVGGGNNEQFF

abundance: many
v_gene: TRBV7-9
d_gene: TRBD1
len: 12
j_gene: TRBJ2-1
CDR3nt: TGTGCCAGTTCGGACAGGAGGAATGAGCAGTTCTTC
CDR3aa: CASSDRRNEQFF

abundance: -
v_gene: TRBV6-7
d_gene: TRBD1
len: 15
j_gene: TRBJ1-4
CDR3nt: TGTGCCAGCAGCAGAAACAGGGGGAGAGGAGAAAAACTGTTTTTT
CDR3aa: CASSRNRGRGEKLFF

abundance: few
v_gene: TRBV28
d_gene: TRBD1
len: 14
j_gene: TRBJ2-1
CDR3nt: TGTGCCAGCAGCCCCCGGACAGGGGAATATGAGCAGTTCTTC
CDR3aa: CASSPRTGEYEQFF

abundance: -
v_gene: TRBV7-2
d_gene: -
len: 14
j_gene: TRBJ1-4
CDR3nt: TGTGCCAGCAGCTTGAAGGGGTTCGATGAAAAACTGTTTTTT
CDR3aa: CASSLKGFDEKLFF

abundance: few
v_gene: TRBV11-2
d_gene: TRBD1
len: 16
j_gene: TRBJ2-7
CDR3nt: TGTGCCAGCAGCTCCAAACGGGACAGTTATTTCTACGAGCAGTACTTC
CDR3aa: CASSSKRDSYFYEQYF

abundance: once
v_gene: TRBV10-3
d_gene: TRBD2
len: 13
j_gene: TRBJ2-1
CDR3nt: TGTGGTGTTTCGGGAGAAGCGGGGAATGAGCAGTTCTTC
CDR3aa: CGVSGEAGNEQFF

abundance: -
v_gene: TRBV3-1
d_gene: -
len: 13
j_gene: TRBJ1-1
CDR3nt: TGTGCCAGCAGCCATTTGCGGAACACTGAAGCTTTCTTT
CDR3aa: CASSHLRNTEAFF